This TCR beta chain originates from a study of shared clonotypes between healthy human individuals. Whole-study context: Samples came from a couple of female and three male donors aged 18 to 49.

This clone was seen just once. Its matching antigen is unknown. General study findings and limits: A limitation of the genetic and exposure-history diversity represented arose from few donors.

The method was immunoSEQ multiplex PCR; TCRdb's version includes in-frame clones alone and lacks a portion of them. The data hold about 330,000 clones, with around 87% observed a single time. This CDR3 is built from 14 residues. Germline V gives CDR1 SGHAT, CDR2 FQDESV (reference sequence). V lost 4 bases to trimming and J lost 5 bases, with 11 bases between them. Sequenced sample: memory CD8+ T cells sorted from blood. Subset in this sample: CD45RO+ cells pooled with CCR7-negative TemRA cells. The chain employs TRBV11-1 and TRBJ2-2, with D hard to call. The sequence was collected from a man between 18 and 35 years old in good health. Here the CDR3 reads CASSSPDQTGELFF. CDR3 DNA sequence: TGTGCCAGCAGCTCCCCCGACCAGACCGGGGAGCTGTTTTTT.